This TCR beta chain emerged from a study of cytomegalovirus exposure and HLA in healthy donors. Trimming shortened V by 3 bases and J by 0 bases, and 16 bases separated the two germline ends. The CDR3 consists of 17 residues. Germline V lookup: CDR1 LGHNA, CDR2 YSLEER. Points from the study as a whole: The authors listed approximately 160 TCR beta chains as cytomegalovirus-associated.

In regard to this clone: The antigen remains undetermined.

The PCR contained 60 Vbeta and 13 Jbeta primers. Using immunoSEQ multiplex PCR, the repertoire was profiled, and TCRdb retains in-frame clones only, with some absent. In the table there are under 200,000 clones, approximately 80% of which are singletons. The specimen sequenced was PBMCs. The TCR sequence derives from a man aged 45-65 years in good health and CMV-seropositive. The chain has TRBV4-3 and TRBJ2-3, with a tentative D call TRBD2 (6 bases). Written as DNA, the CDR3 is TGCGCCAGCAGCCATGACGGAGCGGGCGGCAGCACAGATACGCAGTATTTT. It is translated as CASSHDGAGGSTDTQYF.